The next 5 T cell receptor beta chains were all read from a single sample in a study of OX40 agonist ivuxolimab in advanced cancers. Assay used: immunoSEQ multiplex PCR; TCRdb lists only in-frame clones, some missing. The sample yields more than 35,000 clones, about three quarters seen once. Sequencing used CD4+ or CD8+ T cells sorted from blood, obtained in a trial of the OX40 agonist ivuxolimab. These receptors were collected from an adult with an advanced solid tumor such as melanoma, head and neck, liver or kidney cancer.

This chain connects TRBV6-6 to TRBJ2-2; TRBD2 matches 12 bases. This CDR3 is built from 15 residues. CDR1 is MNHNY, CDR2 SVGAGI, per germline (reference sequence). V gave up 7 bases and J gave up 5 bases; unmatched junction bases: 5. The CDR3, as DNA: TGTGCCAGCAATCCTACTAGCGGGGGGACCGGGGAGCTGTTTTTT. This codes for CASNPTSGGTGELFF.

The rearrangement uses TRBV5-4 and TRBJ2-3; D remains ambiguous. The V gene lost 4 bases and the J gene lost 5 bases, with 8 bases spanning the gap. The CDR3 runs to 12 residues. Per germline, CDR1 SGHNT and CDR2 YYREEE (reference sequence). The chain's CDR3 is CASSATRDTQYF. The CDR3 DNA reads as TGTGCCAGCAGCGCGACCAGAGATACGCAGTATTTT.

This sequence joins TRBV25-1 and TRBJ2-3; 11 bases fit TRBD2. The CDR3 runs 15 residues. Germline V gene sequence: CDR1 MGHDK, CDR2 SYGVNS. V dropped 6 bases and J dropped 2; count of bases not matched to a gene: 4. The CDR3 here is CASRASGGITDTQYF. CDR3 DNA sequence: TGTGCCAGCAGGGCTAGCGGGGGGATCACAGATACGCAGTATTTT.

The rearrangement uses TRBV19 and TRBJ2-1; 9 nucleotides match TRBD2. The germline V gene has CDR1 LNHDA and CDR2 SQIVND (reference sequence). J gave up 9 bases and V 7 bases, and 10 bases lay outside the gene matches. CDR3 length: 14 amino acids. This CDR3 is CASIGTSTDGEQFF. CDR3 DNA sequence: TGTGCCAGTATTGGGACTAGCACTGATGGTGAGCAGTTCTTC.

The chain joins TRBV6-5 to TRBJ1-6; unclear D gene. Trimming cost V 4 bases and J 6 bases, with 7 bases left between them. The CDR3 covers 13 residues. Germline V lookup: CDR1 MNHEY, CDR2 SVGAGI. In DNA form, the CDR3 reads TGTGCCAGCAGTTGGGAAGTTAATTCACCCCTCCACTTT. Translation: CASSWEVNSPLHF.